Below, 13 T cell receptor beta chains from the same sample are listed, as sequenced in a study of T cells after yellow fever vaccination. One entry per CDR3 protein, called by TCRdb with MiXCR from the 5' RACE reads. The sample has 300,000 to 350,000 distinct CDR3 sequences; around 4.1% are singletons. Sequenced here: PBMCs, sampled 5 days after the yellow fever booster vaccination. These receptors all stem from a man aged 18 to 29 who received the YFV17D yellow fever vaccine.

The rearrangement uses TRBV20-1 and TRBJ2-5; 7 nucleotides match TRBD1. This CDR3 has 14 amino acids. CDR1 and CDR2 (germline): DFQATT, SNEGSKA (reference sequence). The trim removed 0 bases at V and 3 bases at J, leaving 4 bases unmatched. Written as DNA, the CDR3 is TGCAGTGCTAGAGAAAGGACAGGTGAAGAGACCCAGTACTTC. Residues: CSARERTGEETQYF.

This clonotype was seen a few times. In DNA, the CDR3 is TGTGCCAGTAGCCTGGAACAGGGATTTTACACCGGGGAGCTGTTTTTT. This encodes CASSLEQGFYTGELFF. The V call is TRBV19, the J call TRBJ2-2, with D possibly matching TRBD1 (6 bases). The CDR3 covers 16 residues. Germline CDR1 and CDR2: LNHDA and SQIVND (reference sequence). V lost 6 bases to trimming and J lost 3 bases, with 17 bases between them. Variable domain in full (rest from reference TRBV19 and TRBJ2-2): DGGITQSPKYLFRKEGQNVTLSCEQNLNHDAMYWYRQDPGQGLRLIYYSQIVNDFQKGDIAEGYSVSREKKESFPLTVTSAQKNPTAFYLCASSLEQGFYTGELFFGEGSRLTVL.

The table lists this clonotype with many counts. The chain has TRBV12-3 or TRBV12-4 and TRBJ2-3; D is uncertain. The CDR3 covers 16 residues. V was trimmed by 3 bases and J by 4 bases, leaving 17 bases between them. CDR3 sequence (DNA): TGTGCCAGCAGTTTTGGGGATCTGTGGGCAGCAGATACGCAGTATTTT. As protein: CASSFGDLWAADTQYF.

This clonotype was counted at least ten times. J is TRBJ2-1 and V is TRBV11-2, with D hard to call. The CDR3 runs to 14 residues. Trimming shortened V by 3 bases and J by 6 bases, and 12 bases separated the two germline ends. The germline gives CDR1 SGHAT, CDR2 FQNNGV. The CDR3: CASSLDLSGNEQFF. Here the CDR3 DNA reads TGTGCCAGCAGCTTGGACCTCAGTGGCAATGAGCAGTTCTTC.

This clonotype has more than one count but fewer than ten. The chain uses TRBV14 and TRBJ2-1, with D unresolved. The V gene lost 1 base and the J gene lost 4 bases, with 8 bases spanning the gap. CDR3 size: 14 residues. Germline lookup yields CDR1 SGHDN and CDR2 FVKESK. DNA for the CDR3: TGTGCCAGCAGCCAAGTTCGCTTGTACAATGAGCAGTTCTTC. Its protein product is CASSQVRLYNEQFF.

This clonotype was seen at least ten times. The CDR3 DNA follows: TGTGCCAGCAGCTTCTTGGTGAACACTGAAGCTTTCTTT. Its protein product is CASSFLVNTEAFF. This chain connects TRBV7-3 to TRBJ1-1; no firm D call. V gave up 3 bases and J gave up 0 bases, with 5 bases separating them. The CDR3 contains 13 residues. Germline values: CDR1 SGHTA, CDR2 FQGTGA.

This clonotype was recorded many times. The chain employs TRBV14 and TRBJ1-2, with D unclear. Looked up from germline, CDR1 is SGHDN and CDR2 is FVKESK. The V end was cut by 2 bases, the J end by 4 bases, with 14 bases between. The CDR3 has 15 amino acids. The CDR3 nucleotides are TGTGCCAGCAGCCAAAGCCCCAAACTGAGCTATGGCTACACCTTC. As protein: CASSQSPKLSYGYTF.

At least ten counts were recorded for this clonotype. The rearrangement links TRBV4-3 to TRBJ2-7; TRBD2 is a possible D gene (5 bases). The V end lost 0 bases, the J end lost 4 bases, and 16 bases lay between the germline ends. Germline assignment: CDR1 LGHNA and CDR2 YSLEER. The CDR3 spans 16 residues. The CDR3 region has the DNA TGCGCCAGCAGCCAAGATATGGGAGCCGGGCAATACGAGCAGTACTTC. It codes for CASSQDMGAGQYEQYF.

This chain uses TRBV5-1 with TRBJ2-1; 9 nucleotides line up with TRBD1. CDR3 length equals 13 residues. Trimming cost V 3 bases and J 8 bases; bases outside gene matches: 3. CDR1 is SGHRS and CDR2 is YFSETQ in the germline V gene. The CDR3 protein is CASSWTGADEQFF. For the CDR3, the DNA is TGCGCCAGCAGCTGGACAGGGGCGGATGAGCAGTTCTTC.

This clonotype has ten or more counts. The CDR3 sequence is CASSPQRGATYEQYV. DNA of the CDR3: TGTGCCAGCAGCCCTCAGCGGGGGGCCACCTACGAGCAGTACGTC. The V and J genes are TRBV7-8 and TRBJ2-7; 9 nucleotides match TRBD2. The CDR3 totals 15 residues. Trimming cost V 5 bases and J 2 bases; bases outside gene matches: 7. CDR1 and CDR2 (germline): SGHVS, FQNEAQ.

The chain recombines TRBV9 with TRBJ2-5, with TRBD2 as a possible D gene (5 bases). This CDR3 region has 15 residues. Germline CDR1 and CDR2: SGDLS and YYNGEE. V lost 4 bases to trimming and J lost 1 base, with 14 bases between them. CDR3 sequence (DNA): TGTGCCAGCAGCAACACGGTGGGAGTCCAAGAGACCCAGTACTTC. Its protein is CASSNTVGVQETQYF. The full variable domain, with the rest looked up from reference TRBV9 and TRBJ2-5, is DSGVTQTPKHLITATGQRVTLRCSPRSGDLSVYWYQQSLDQGLQFLIQYYNGEERAKGNILERFSAQQFPDLHSELNLSSLELGDSALYFCASSNTVGVQETQYFGPGTRLLVL.

This clonotype was counted ten times or more. J is TRBJ2-7 and V is TRBV20-1; 8 nucleotides line up with TRBD1. Looked up from germline, CDR1 is DFQATT and CDR2 is SNEGSKA (reference sequence). This CDR3 region has 14 residues. V dropped 3 bases and J dropped 7; count of bases not matched to a gene: 11. As DNA, the CDR3 is TGCAGTGCTAGGGACAGGGTGGGGTTTAGAGAGCAGTACTTC. Protein sequence: CSARDRVGFREQYF.

This clonotype was seen ten or more times. This chain joins TRBV29-1 and TRBJ2-4; 9 bases match TRBD2. J lost 9 bases, V lost 0 bases, and 12 bases had no gene match. CDR1 is SQVTM and CDR2 is ANQGSEA in the germline V gene. The CDR3 consists of 16 residues. The CDR3 DNA reads TGCAGCGTTGAAGAGACTACCGGGACTAGCCCATTCATTCAGTACTTC. Translation: CSVEETTGTSPFIQYF.